This is a list of T cell receptor beta chains from one sample in a study of blood T cell repertoires in COVID-19. Repertoires were generated with immunoSEQ multiplex PCR, while TCRdb's copy carries only in-frame clones and drops some. The table shows hundreds of thousands of clones, with under 90% occurring only once. Sequenced material: peripheral blood. The source of these receptors is a woman between 50 and 59 years old who had recovered from COVID-19. The CDR3 runs from the conserved cysteine through the conserved F or W. Each record gives: clone size, V gene, J gene, D gene, CDR3 DNA, CDR3 protein. A D gene is named only where the DNA matches it firmly. Clone size is stated in some rows and not others, as once, few, many or a class when expanded.

>few|TRBV7-8|TRBJ1-2|-
TGTGCCAGCAGCGTAGTTAGGGCCAGGGCCTTTTATGGCTACACCTTC
CASSVVRARAFYGYTF
>few|TRBV11-2|TRBJ1-1|TRBD1
TGTGCCAGCAGCTTTAGACAGGGGGACACTGAAGCTTTCTTT
CASSFRQGDTEAFF
>-|TRBV7-2|TRBJ1-2|-
TGTGCCAGCAGCTTAGATCGGAGCAGCTATGGCTACACCTTC
CASSLDRSSYGYTF
>-|TRBV28|TRBJ1-2|-
TGTGCCAGCAGTTTACCGGGAAATGGCTACACCTTC
CASSLPGNGYTF
>-|TRBV27|TRBJ2-4|-
TGTGCCAGCAGTCCCGGGACTGATCTAGCCAAAAACATTCAGTACTTC
CASSPGTDLAKNIQYF
>-|TRBV4-3|TRBJ2-7|-
TGCGCCAGCAGCCAAGGGGGCAGCACCTACGAGCAGTACTTC
CASSQGGSTYEQYF
>-|TRBV28|TRBJ2-1|TRBD1
TGTGCCAGCAGCCCCCCGGGACAGGGGTCCAATGAGCAGTTCTTC
CASSPPGQGSNEQFF
>-|TRBV3-1/TRBV3-2|TRBJ1-2|-
TGTGCCAGCAGCCAAGGGACAGCCACTAACTATGGCTACACCTTC
CASSQGTATNYGYTF
>-|TRBV9|TRBJ2-2|-
TGTGCCAGCAGCGGAAAGGGAGTGGACACCGGGGAGCTGTTTTTT
CASSGKGVDTGELFF
>-|TRBV5-1|TRBJ2-1|TRBD1
TGCGCCAGCAGCTCTGTGGGACAGGGGTCCAATGAGCAGTTCTTC
CASSSVGQGSNEQFF
>-|TRBV29-1|TRBJ2-5|TRBD1
TGCAGCGTTCACCGGACAGGGGGATGGGGAAACCAGTACTTC
CSVHRTGGWGNQYF
>-|TRBV28|TRBJ2-3|-
TGTGCCAGCAGTTCCGGACAGTCGGATACGCAGTATTTT
CASSSGQSDTQYF
>-|TRBV18|TRBJ1-2|-
TGTGCCAGCTCACCGGATCACCGAGCGGGGGGCTACACCTTC
CASSPDHRAGGYTF
>-|TRBV5-1|TRBJ2-2|-
TGCGCCAGCAGCTTGGTTCTAGGGGTAGGATCCGGGGAGCTGTTTTTT
CASSLVLGVGSGELFF
>-|TRBV27|TRBJ2-5|-
TGTGCCAGCAGTTTCGCAGGGGACCTCCGAGAGACCCAGTACTTC
CASSFAGDLRETQYF
>-|TRBV6-4|TRBJ2-2|-
TGTGCCAGCCGTAACGGTGCGAACACCGGGGAGCTGTTTTTT
CASRNGANTGELFF
>-|TRBV12-3/TRBV12-4|TRBJ1-2|-
TGTGCCAGCAGTCCGACAGTTCGATATGGCTACACCTTC
CASSPTVRYGYTF
>-|TRBV7-6|TRBJ1-6|-
TGTGCCAGCAGCTTAGACATGATTTCACCCCTCCACTTT
CASSLDMISPLHF
>once|TRBV18|TRBJ2-2|TRBD1
TGTGCCAGCTCACCAGACAGGGACGCCGGGGAGCTGTTTTTT
CASSPDRDAGELFF
>-|TRBV30|TRBJ2-2|TRBD2
TGTGCCTGGAACCGACTAGCGGGGACCACCGGGGAGCTGTTTTTT
CAWNRLAGTTGELFF
>-|TRBV19|TRBJ2-2|-
TGTGCCAGTCGGAGCAGGGTGGGGACCGGGGAGCTGTTTTTT
CASRSRVGTGELFF